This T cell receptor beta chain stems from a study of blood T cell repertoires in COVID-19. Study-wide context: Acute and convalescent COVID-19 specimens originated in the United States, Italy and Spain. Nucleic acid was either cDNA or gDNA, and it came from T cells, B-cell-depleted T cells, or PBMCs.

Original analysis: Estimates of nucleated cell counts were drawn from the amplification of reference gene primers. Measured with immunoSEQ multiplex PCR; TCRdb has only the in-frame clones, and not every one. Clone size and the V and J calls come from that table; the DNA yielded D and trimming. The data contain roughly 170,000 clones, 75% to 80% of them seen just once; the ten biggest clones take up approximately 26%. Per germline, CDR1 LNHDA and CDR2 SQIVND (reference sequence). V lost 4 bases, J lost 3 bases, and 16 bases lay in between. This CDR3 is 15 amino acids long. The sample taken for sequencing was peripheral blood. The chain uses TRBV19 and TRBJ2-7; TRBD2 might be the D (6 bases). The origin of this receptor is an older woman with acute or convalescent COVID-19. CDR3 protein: CASSTAGRPDYEQYF. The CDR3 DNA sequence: TGTGCCAGTAGTACGGCGGGAAGGCCCGACTACGAGCAGTACTTC.